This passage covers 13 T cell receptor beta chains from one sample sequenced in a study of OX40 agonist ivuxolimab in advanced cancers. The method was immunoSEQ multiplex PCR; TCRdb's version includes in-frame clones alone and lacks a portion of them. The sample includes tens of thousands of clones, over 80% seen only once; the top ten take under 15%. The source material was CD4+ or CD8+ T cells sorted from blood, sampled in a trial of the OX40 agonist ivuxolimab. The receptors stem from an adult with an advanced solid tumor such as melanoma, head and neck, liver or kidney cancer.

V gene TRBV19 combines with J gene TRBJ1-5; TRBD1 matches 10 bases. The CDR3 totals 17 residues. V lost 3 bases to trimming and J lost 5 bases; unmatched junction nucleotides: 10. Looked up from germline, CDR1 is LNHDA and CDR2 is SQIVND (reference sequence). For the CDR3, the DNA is TGTGCCAGTAGTATCGGGTACCGGGACAGGGGTTATCAGCCCCAGCATTTT. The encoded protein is CASSIGYRDRGYQPQHF.

The CDR3 reads CASKPGQGADTQYF. CDR3 sequence (DNA): TGTGCCAGCAAACCGGGACAGGGGGCAGATACGCAGTATTTT. The chain links TRBV27 to TRBJ2-3; 11 bases align to TRBD1. Trimming removed 7 bases from V and 4 bases from J; junction bases left unmatched: 4. Per germline, CDR1 MNHEY and CDR2 SMNVEV (reference sequence). The CDR3 is made up of 14 amino acids.

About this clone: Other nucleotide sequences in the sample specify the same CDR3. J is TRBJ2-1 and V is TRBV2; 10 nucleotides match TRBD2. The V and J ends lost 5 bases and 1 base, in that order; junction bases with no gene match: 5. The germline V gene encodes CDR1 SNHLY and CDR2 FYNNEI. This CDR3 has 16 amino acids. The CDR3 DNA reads TGTGCCAGCAGTTCCTCTAGCGGGAGATCCTACAATGAGCAGTTCTTC. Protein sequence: CASSSSSGRSYNEQFF.

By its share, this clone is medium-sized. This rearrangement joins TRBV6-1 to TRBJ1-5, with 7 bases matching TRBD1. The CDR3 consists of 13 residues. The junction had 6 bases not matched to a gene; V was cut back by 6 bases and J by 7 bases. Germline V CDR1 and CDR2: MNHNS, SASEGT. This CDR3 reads CASSQGGGQPQHF. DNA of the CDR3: TGTGCCAGCAGCCAAGGGGGCGGGCAGCCCCAGCATTTT.

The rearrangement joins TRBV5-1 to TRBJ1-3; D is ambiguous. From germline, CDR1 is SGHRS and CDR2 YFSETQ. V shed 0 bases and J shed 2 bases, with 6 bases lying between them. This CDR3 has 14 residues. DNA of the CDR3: TGCGCCAGCAGCTTGGATACGGCTGGAAACACCATATATTTT. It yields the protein CASSLDTAGNTIYF.

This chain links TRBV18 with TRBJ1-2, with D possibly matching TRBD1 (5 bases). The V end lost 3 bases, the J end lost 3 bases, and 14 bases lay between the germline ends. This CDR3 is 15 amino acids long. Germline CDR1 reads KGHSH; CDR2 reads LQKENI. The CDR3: CASSPGGLGDYGYTF. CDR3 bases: TGTGCCAGCTCACCCGGGGGTCTTGGAGACTATGGCTACACCTTC.

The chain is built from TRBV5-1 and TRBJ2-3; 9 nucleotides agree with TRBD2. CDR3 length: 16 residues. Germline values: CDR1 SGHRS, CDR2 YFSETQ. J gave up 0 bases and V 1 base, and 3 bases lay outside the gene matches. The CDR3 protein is CASSLLLAGSTDTQYF. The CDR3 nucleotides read TGCGCCAGCAGCTTGCTTCTAGCGGGGAGCACAGATACGCAGTATTTT.

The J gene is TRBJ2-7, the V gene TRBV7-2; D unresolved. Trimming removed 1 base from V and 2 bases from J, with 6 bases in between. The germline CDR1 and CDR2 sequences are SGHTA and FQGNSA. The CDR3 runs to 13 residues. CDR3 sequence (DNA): TGTGCCAGCAGCTTAGATCCAGCCTACGAGCAGTACGTC. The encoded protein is CASSLDPAYEQYV.

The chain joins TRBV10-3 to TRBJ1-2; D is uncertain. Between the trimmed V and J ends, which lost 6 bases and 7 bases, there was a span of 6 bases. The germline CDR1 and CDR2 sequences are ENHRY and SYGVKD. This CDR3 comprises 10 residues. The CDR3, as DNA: TGTGCCATCAGATCCCTTGGCTACACCTTC. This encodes CAIRSLGYTF.

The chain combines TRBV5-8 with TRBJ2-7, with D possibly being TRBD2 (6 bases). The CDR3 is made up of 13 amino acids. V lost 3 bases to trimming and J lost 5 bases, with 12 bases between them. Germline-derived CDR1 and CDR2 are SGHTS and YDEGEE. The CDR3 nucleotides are TGTGCCAGCAGCTCTTGGGGGGTTGACGAGCAGTACGTC. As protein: CASSSWGVDEQYV.

DNA for the CDR3: TGTGCCAGCAGCAGCAGGGGTGGGAATGAGCAGTTCTTC. Its protein is CASSSRGGNEQFF. J is TRBJ2-1 and V is TRBV7-2; maybe TRBD1 (6 bases). This CDR3 has 13 amino acids. Trimming left V 5 bases short and J 7 bases short, with 12 bases between. Germline lookup yields CDR1 SGHTA and CDR2 FQGNSA.

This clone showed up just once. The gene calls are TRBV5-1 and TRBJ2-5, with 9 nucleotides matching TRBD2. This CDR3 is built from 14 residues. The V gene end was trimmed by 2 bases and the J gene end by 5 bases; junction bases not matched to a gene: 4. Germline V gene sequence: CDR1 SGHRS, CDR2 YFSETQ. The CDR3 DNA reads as TGCGCCAGCAGCTTTGGCGGGGGGGATGAGACCCAGTACTTC. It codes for CASSFGGGDETQYF.

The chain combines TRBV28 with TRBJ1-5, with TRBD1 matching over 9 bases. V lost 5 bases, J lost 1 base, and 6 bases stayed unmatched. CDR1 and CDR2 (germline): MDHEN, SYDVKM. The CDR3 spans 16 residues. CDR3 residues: CASSHRQGESNQPQHF. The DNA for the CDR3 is TGTGCCAGCAGTCACCGACAGGGGGAGAGCAATCAGCCCCAGCATTTT.